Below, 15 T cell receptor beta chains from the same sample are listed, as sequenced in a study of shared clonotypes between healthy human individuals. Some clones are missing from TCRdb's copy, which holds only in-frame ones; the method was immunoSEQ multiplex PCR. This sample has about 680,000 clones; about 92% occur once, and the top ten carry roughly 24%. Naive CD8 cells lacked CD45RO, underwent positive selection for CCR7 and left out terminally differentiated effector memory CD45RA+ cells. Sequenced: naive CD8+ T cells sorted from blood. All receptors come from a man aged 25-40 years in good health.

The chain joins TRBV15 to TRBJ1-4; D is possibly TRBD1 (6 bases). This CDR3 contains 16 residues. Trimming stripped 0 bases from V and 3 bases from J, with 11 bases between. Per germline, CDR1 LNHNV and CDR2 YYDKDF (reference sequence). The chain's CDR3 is CATSRDWEGANEKLFF. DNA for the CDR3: TGTGCCACCAGCAGAGATTGGGAGGGGGCTAATGAAAAACTGTTTTTT.

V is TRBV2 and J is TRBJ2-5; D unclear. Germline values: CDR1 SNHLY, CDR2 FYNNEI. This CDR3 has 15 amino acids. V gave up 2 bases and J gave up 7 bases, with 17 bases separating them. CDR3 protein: CASSEQVEPLWTQYF. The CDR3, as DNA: TGTGCCAGCAGTGAACAGGTCGAACCTTTATGGACCCAGTACTTC.

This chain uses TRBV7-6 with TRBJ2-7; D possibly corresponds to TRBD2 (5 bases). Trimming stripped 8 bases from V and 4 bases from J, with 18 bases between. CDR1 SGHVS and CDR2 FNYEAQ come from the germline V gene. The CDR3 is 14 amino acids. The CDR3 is CASGPLVGGYEQYF. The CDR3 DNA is TGTGCCAGCGGACCCTTGGTGGGCGGGTACGAGCAGTACTTC.

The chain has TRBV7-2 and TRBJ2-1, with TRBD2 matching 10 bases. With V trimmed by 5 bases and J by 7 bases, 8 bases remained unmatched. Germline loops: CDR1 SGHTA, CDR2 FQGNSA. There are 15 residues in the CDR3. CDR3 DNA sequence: TGTGCCAGCAGCCCGTCCGGACTAGCGGAGAATGAGCAGTTCTTC. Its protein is CASSPSGLAENEQFF.

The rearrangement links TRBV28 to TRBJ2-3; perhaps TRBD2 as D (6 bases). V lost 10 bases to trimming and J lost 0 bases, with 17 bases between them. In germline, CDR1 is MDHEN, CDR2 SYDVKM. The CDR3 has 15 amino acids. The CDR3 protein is CATKRTGVSTDTQYF. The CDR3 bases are TGTGCCACCAAACGTACGGGAGTTAGCACAGATACGCAGTATTTT.

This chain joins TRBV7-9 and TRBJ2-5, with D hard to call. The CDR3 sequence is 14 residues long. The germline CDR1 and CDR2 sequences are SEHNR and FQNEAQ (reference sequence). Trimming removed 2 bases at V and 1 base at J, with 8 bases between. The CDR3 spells CASSLRASQETQYF. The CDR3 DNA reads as TGTGCCAGCAGCTTAAGGGCAAGCCAAGAGACCCAGTACTTC.

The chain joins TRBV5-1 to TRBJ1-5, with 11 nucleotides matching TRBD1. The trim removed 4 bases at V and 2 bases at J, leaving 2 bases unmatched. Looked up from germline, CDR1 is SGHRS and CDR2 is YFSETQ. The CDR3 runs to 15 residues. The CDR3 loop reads CASSVGQGGNQPQHF. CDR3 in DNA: TGCGCCAGCAGCGTGGGACAGGGGGGCAATCAGCCCCAGCATTTT.

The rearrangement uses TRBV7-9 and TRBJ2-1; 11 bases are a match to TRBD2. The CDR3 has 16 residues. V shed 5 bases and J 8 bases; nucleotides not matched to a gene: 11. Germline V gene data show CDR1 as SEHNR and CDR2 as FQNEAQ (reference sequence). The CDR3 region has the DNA TGTGCCAGCAGCAACGTACTAGCGGGAGCATTAGATGAGCAGTTCTTC. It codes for CASSNVLAGALDEQFF.

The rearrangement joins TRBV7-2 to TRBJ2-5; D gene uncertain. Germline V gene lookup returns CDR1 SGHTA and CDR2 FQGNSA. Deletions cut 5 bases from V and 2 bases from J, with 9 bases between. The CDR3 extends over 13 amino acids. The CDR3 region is CASSPRQQETQYF. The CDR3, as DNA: TGTGCCAGCAGCCCGAGGCAGCAAGAGACCCAGTACTTC.

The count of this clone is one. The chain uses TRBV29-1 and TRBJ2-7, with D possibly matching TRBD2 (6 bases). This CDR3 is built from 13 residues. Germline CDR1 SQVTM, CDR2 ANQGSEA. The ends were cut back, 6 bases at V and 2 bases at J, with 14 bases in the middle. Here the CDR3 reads CSVPGESTYEQYF. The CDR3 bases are TGCAGCGTCCCGGGGGAGTCGACCTACGAGCAGTACTTC.

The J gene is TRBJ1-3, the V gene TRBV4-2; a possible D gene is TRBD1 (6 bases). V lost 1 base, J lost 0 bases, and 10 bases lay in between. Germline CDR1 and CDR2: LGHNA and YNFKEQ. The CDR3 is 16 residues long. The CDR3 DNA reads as TGTGCCAGCAGCCAAGTATGGACAGACTCTGGAAACACCATATATTTT. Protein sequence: CASSQVWTDSGNTIYF.

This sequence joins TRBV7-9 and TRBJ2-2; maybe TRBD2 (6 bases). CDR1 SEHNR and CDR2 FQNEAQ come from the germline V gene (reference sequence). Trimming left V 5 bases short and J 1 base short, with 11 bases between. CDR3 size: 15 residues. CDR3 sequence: CASSAGLLNTGELFF. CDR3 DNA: TGTGCCAGCAGCGCGGGACTCCTGAACACCGGGGAGCTGTTTTTT. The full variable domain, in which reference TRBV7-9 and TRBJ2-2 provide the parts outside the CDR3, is DTGVSQNPRHKITKRGQNVTFRCDPISEHNRLYWYRQTLGQGPEFLTYFQNEAQLEKSRLLSDRFSAERPKGSFSTLEIQRTEQGDSAMYLCASSAGLLNTGELFFGEGSRLTVL.

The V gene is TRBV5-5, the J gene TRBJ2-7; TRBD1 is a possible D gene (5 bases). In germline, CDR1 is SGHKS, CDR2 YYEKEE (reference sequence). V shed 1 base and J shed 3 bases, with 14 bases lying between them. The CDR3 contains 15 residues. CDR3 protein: CASSLLPYRNYEQYF. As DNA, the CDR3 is TGTGCCAGCAGCTTGTTACCATACAGGAACTACGAGCAGTACTTC.

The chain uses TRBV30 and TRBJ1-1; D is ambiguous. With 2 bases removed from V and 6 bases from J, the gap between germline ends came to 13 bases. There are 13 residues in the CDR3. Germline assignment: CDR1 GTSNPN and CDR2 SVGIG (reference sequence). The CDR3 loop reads CAWSRPDGAEAFF. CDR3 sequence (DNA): TGTGCCTGGAGTCGGCCGGATGGGGCTGAAGCTTTCTTT. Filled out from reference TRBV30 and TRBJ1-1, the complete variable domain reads SQTIHQWPATLVQPVGSPLSLECTVEGTSNPNLYWYRQAAGRGLQLLFYSVGIGQISSEVPQNLSASRPQDRQFILSSKKLLLSDSGFYLCAWSRPDGAEAFFGQGTRLTVV.

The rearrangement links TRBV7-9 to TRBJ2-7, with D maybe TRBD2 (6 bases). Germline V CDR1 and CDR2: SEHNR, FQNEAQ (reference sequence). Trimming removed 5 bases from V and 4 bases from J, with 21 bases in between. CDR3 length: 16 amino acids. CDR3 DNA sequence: TGTGCCAGCAGCGCAACAGCGTCGGGACTCCGATACGAGCAGTACTTC. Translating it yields CASSATASGLRYEQYF. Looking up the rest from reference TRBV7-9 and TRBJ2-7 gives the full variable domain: DTGVSQNPRHKITKRGQNVTFRCDPISEHNRLYWYRQTLGQGPEFLTYFQNEAQLEKSRLLSDRFSAERPKGSFSTLEIQRTEQGDSAMYLCASSATASGLRYEQYFGPGTRLTVT.